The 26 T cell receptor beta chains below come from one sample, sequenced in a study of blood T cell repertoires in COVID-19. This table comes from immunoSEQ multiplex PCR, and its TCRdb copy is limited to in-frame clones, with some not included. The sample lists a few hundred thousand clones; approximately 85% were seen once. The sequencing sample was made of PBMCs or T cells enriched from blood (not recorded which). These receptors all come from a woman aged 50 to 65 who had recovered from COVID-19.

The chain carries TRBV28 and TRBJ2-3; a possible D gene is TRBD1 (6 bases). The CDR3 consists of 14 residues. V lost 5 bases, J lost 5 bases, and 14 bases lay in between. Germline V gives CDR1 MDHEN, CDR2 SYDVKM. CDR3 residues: CASSPQGILDTQYF. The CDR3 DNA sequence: TGTGCCAGCAGTCCACAGGGTATCTTAGATACGCAGTATTTT.

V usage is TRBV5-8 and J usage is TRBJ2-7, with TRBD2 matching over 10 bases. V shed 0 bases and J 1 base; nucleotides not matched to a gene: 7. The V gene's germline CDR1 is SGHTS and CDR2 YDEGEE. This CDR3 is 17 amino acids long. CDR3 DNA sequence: TGTGCCAGCAGCTTGGTGGGTGGACTAGCGGTTTCCTACGAGCAGTACTTC. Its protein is CASSLVGGLAVSYEQYF.

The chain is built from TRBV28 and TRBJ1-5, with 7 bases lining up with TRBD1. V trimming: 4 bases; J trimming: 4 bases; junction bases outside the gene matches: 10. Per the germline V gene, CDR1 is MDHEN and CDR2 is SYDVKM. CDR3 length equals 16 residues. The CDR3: CASSSHQTGRNQPQHF. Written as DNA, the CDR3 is TGTGCCAGCAGTTCACATCAGACAGGGCGGAATCAGCCCCAGCATTTT.

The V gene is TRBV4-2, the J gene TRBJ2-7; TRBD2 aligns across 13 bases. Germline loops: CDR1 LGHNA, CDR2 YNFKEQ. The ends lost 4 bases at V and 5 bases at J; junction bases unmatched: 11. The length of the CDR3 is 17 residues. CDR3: CASSPRLAGGLGNEQYF. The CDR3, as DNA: TGTGCCAGCAGCCCGAGACTAGCGGGAGGTTTGGGTAACGAGCAGTACTTC.

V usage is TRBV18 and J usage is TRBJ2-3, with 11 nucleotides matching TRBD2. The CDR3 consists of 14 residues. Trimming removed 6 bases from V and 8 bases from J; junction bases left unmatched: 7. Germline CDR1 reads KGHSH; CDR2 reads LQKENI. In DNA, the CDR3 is TGTGCCAGCTCCATTACTAGCGGGAGTGGTACGCAGTATTTT. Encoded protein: CASSITSGSGTQYF.

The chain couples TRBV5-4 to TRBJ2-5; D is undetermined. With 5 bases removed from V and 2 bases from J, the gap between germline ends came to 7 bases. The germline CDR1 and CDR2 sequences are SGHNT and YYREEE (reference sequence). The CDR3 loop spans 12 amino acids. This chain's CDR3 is CASSWAQETQYF. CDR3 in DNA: TGTGCCAGCAGTTGGGCTCAAGAGACCCAGTACTTC.

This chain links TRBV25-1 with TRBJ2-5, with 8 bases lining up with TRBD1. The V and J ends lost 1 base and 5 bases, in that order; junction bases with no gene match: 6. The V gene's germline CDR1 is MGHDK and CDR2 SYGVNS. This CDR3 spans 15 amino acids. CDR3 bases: TGTGCCAGCAGTGAATCGACAGGGGCAGGGGAGACCCAGTACTTC. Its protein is CASSESTGAGETQYF.

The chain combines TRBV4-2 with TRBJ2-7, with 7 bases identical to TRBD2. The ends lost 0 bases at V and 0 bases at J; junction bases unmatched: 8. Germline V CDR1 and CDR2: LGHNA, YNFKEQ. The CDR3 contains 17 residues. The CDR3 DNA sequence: TGTGCCAGCAGCCAAGATTCCGGGGGGACTTACTCCTACGAGCAGTACTTC. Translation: CASSQDSGGTYSYEQYF.

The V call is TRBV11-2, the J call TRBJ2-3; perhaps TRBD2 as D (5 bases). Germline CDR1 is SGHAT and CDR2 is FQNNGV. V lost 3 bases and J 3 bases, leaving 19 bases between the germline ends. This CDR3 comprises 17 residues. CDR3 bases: TGTGCCAGCAGCTTGCGGCTCGTAGCGAGTGGGACAGATACGCAGTATTTT. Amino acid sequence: CASSLRLVASGTDTQYF.

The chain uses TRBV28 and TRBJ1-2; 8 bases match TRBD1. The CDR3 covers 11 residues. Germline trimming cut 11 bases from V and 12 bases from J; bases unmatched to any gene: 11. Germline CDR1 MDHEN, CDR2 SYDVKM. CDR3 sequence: CACQTGEKHTF. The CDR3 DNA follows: TGTGCCTGCCAGACAGGGGAAAAGCACACCTTC.

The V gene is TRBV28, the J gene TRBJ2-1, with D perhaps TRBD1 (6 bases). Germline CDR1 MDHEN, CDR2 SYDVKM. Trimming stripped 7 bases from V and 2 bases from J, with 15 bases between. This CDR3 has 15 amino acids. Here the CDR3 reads CASKTGRAAYNEQFF. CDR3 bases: TGTGCCAGCAAGACAGGCAGGGCAGCCTACAATGAGCAGTTCTTC.

The CDR3 loop is CASSMDSYNEKLFF. The CDR3 DNA follows: TGTGCCAGCAGCATGGACAGCTATAATGAAAAACTGTTTTTT. The J gene is TRBJ1-4, the V gene TRBV7-2; D is possibly TRBD1 (6 bases). The CDR3 is 14 residues long. Trimming pared 5 bases from V and 4 bases from J, leaving 11 bases between. CDR1 and CDR2 from the germline V gene are SGHTA and FQGNSA.

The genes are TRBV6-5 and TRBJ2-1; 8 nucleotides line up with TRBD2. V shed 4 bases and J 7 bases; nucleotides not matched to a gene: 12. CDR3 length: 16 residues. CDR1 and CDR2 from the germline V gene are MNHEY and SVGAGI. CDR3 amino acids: CASSSLSGTGVNEQFF. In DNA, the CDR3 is TGTGCCAGCAGTTCCCTTAGCGGGACGGGAGTGAATGAGCAGTTCTTC.

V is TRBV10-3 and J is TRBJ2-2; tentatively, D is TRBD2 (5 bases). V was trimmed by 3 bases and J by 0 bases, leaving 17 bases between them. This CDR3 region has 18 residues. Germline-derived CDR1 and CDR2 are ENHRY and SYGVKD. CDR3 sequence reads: CAISDLSTRGPNTGELFF. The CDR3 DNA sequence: TGTGCCATCAGTGACCTATCTACTAGAGGGCCGAACACCGGGGAGCTGTTTTTT.

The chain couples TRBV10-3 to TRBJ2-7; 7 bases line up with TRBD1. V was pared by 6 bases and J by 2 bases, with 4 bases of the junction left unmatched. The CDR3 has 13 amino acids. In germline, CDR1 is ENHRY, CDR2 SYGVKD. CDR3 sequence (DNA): TGTGCCATCAGGGTTGGACAGGCCTACGAGCAGTACTTC. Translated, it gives CAIRVGQAYEQYF.

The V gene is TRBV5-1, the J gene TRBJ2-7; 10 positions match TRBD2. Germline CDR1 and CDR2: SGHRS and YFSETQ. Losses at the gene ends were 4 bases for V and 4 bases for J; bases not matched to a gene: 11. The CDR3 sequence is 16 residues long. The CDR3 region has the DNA TGCGCCAGCAGCGTGGCCCCTAGCGGGAGAAGGTACGAGCAGTACTTC. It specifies CASSVAPSGRRYEQYF.

The DNA for the CDR3 is TGTGCCAGTAGTTCCTGGACTAGCGGGGGTTTCTACGAGCAGTACTTC. Translation gives CASSSWTSGGFYEQYF. The chain combines TRBV19 with TRBJ2-7, with 13 bases that match TRBD2. Trimming removed 5 bases from V and 3 bases from J; junction bases left unmatched: 7. CDR1 and CDR2 (germline): LNHDA, SQIVND (reference sequence). CDR3 length: 16 residues.

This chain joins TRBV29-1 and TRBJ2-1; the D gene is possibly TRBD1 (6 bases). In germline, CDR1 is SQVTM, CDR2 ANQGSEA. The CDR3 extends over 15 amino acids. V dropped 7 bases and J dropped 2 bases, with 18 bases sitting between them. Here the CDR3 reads CSAARGRLTYNEQFF. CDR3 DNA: TGCAGCGCTGCCAGGGGAAGACTGACCTACAATGAGCAGTTCTTC.

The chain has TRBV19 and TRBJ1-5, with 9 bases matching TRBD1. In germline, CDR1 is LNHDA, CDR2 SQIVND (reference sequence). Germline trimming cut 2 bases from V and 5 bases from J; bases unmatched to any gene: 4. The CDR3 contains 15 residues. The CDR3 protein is CASSIKQGAYQPQHF. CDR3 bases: TGTGCCAGTAGTATAAAACAGGGGGCATATCAGCCCCAGCATTTT.

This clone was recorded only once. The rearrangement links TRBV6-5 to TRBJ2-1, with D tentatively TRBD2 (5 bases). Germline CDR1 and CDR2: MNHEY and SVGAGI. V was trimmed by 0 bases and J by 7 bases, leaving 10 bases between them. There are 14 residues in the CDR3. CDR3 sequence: CASSYSPDSNEQFF. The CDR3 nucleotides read TGTGCCAGCAGTTACTCTCCGGACTCGAATGAGCAGTTCTTC.

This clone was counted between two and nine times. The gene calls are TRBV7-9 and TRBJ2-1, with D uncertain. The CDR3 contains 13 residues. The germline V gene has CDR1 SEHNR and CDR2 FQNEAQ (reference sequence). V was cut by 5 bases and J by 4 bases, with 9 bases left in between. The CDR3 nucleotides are TGTGCCAGCAGCCCTAGGTCGTACAATGAGCAGTTCTTC. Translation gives CASSPRSYNEQFF.

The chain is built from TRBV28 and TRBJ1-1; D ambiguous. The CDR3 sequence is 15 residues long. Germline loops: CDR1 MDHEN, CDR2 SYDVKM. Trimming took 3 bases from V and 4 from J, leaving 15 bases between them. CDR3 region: CASSFPAGLGTEAFF. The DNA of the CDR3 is TGTGCCAGCAGTTTTCCGGCAGGATTGGGCACTGAAGCTTTCTTT.

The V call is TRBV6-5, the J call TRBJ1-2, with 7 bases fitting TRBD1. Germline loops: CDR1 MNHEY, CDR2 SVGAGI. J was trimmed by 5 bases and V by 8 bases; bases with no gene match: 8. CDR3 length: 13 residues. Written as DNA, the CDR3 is TGTGCCAGCTCTCCCGGGACAGAGTATGGCTACACCTTC. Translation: CASSPGTEYGYTF.

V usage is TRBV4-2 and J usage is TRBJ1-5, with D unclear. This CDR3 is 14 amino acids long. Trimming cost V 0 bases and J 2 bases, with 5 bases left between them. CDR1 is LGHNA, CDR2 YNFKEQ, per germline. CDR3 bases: TGTGCCAGCAGCCAAGATCGGGGCAATCAGCCCCAGCATTTT. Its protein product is CASSQDRGNQPQHF.

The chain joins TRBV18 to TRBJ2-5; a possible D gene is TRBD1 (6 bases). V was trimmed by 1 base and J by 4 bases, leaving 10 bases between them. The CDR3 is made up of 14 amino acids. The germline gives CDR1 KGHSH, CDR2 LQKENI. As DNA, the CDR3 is TGTGCCAGCTCACCACGGATAGGGGGAGAGACCCAGTACTTC. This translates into CASSPRIGGETQYF. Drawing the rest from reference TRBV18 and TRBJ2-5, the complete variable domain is NAGVMQNPRHLVRRRGQEARLRCSPMKGHSHVYWYRQLPEEGLKFMVYLQKENIIDESGMPKERFSAEFPKEGPSILRIQQVVRGDSAAYFCASSPRIGGETQYFGPGTRLLVL.

CDR3 region: CASSLLADSYNEQFF. Written as DNA, the CDR3 is TGTGCCAGCAGCCTCCTAGCTGACTCCTACAATGAGCAGTTCTTC. The gene calls are TRBV3-1 (or the pseudogene TRBV3-2) and TRBJ2-1; D is perhaps TRBD2 (5 bases). This CDR3 is built from 15 residues. The germline CDR1 and CDR2 sequences are LGHDT and YNNKEL (reference sequence). The V and J ends lost 4 bases and 0 bases respectively, with 10 bases between them.